The rows below give T cell receptor beta chains drawn from one sample of a study of siplizumab effects on memory and regulatory T cells. Produced via immunoSEQ multiplex PCR; TCRdb's table is partial and in-frame only. The repertoire holds 45,000 to 60,000 clones, with about 90% as singletons. Sequenced: naive CD8+ T cells sorted from blood. The receptors stem from a human donor in good health. The CDR3 runs from the conserved cysteine through the conserved F or W. D genes are given only for firm matches. The size of a clone is reported for some rows only, either as once, few or many, or as a class for expanded clones.

J	D	size	V	DNA	CDR3
TRBJ2-1	-	-	TRBV27	TGTGCCAGCAGTTTGGGGGTAGCGGTCTACAATGAGCAGTTCTTC	CASSLGVAVYNEQFF
TRBJ2-2	-	-	TRBV4-1	TGCGCCAGCAGCCAAGATGAAACCGGGGAGCTGTTTTTT	CASSQDETGELFF
TRBJ2-7	TRBD2	-	TRBV11-2	TGTGCCAGCAGCTGGACGGGCGGGGGGACCTCCTACGAGCAGTACTTC	CASSWTGGGTSYEQYF
TRBJ1-4	TRBD1	-	TRBV9	TGTGCCAGCAGCGTAGATCGACAGGGGAATGAAAAACTGTTTTTT	CASSVDRQGNEKLFF
TRBJ2-7	-	few	TRBV4-1	TGCGCCAGCAGCCAAGTCCCGGGTGGCGAGCAGTACTTC	CASSQVPGGEQYF
TRBJ2-1	TRBD1	-	TRBV27	TGTGCCAGCAGTCCGGGGACAGGGAACTACAATGAGCAGTTCTTC	CASSPGTGNYNEQFF
TRBJ1-1	-	-	TRBV13	TGTGCCAGCAGCGGGGGTGGAGGAACTGAAGCTTTCTTT	CASSGGGGTEAFF
TRBJ2-1	-	-	TRBV9	TGTGCCAGCAGAGCAGAGTCGTCTTTCTACAATGAGCAGTTCTTC	CASRAESSFYNEQFF
TRBJ2-5	TRBD1	-	TRBV30	TGTGCCTGGGCTAGGGACAGCTATCAAGAGACCCAGTACTTC	CAWARDSYQETQYF
TRBJ1-3	-	-	TRBV4-1	TGCGCCAGCGCCCAGGCGATCTCTGGAAACACCATATATTTT	CASAQAISGNTIYF
TRBJ1-1	-	few	TRBV10-1	TGCGCCACTACGGACAGTATGAACACTGAAGCTTTCTTT	CATTDSMNTEAFF
TRBJ2-7	-	-	TRBV6-1	TGTGCCAGCAGGGATTACTACGAGCAGTACTTC	CASRDYYEQYF
TRBJ2-7	TRBD2	-	TRBV2	TGTGCCAGCAGTGAAGTGGCGGGGGGGCTCTACGAGCAGTACTTC	CASSEVAGGLYEQYF
TRBJ1-2	-	-	TRBV5-4	TGTGCCAGCAGCGGTGGGGCCCACGGTACTAACTATGGCTACACCTTC	CASSGGAHGTNYGYTF
TRBJ2-7	-	-	TRBV5-6	TGTGCCAGCAGCTTGGGTGAGGGGGGCTACGAGCAGTACTTC	CASSLGEGGYEQYF
TRBJ2-2	TRBD2	-	TRBV11-2	TGTGCCAGCAGCTCTTTAGCGGGGGAGGGCGGGGAGCTGTTTTTT	CASSSLAGEGGELFF
TRBJ2-1	-	few	TRBV7-3	TGTGCCAGCAGCTCCCTCAGCAGGGACTTGCAGTTCTTC	CASSSLSRDLQFF
TRBJ2-3	TRBD2	-	TRBV5-6	TGTGCCAGCAGTCTGGCGCCAGCGGGAAGCACAGATACGCAGTATTTT	CASSLAPAGSTDTQYF
TRBJ1-2	-	-	TRBV7-9	TGTGCCAGCAGCTTAGCGTCCAGGGAATTGCCCTATGGCTACACCTTC	CASSLASRELPYGYTF
TRBJ2-3	TRBD1	-	TRBV5-1	TGCGCCAGCAGCAGCCGGGACAGGGGTGGCACAGATACGCAGTATTTT	CASSSRDRGGTDTQYF
TRBJ1-1	-	-	TRBV30	TGTGCCTGGAGGGAAGGGACAAGGCTGAACACTGAAGCTTTCTTT	CAWREGTRLNTEAFF
TRBJ1-4	TRBD1	-	TRBV7-6	TGTGCCAGCAGCTTCGGGACAGGGCCTGCAACTAATGAAAAACTGTTTTTT	CASSFGTGPATNEKLFF
TRBJ2-7	-	-	TRBV5-6	TGTGCCAGCTCGACCCAAGGGCCCGAGCAGTACTTC	CASSTQGPEQYF
TRBJ2-1	-	-	TRBV6-1	TGTGCCACCAAACCCGGGGGGACACCTGCCAATGAGCAGTTCTTC	CATKPGGTPANEQFF
TRBJ1-1	TRBD1	-	TRBV5-4	TGTGCCAGCAGCTTGCCCAGGGGGCCCGTAATGAACACTGAAGCTTTCTTT	CASSLPRGPVMNTEAFF
TRBJ1-1	TRBD1	once	TRBV11-2	TGTGCCAGCAGCTTAGAGGCAGGGGGCGTTACTGAAGCTTTCTTT	CASSLEAGGVTEAFF
TRBJ2-2	-	-	TRBV9	TGTGCCAGCAGCGTAGGAGGCGGGGAGCTGTTTTTT	CASSVGGGELFF
TRBJ2-1	TRBD2	once	TRBV4-1	TGCGCCAGCAGCTTCCGACTAGCGGACAATGAGCAGTTCTTC	CASSFRLADNEQFF
TRBJ2-1	TRBD1	-	TRBV5-6	TGTGCCAGCAGCTCGCCCACCTCCCGGGACAGGGTGGAAAATGAGCAGTTCTTC	CASSSPTSRDRVENEQFF